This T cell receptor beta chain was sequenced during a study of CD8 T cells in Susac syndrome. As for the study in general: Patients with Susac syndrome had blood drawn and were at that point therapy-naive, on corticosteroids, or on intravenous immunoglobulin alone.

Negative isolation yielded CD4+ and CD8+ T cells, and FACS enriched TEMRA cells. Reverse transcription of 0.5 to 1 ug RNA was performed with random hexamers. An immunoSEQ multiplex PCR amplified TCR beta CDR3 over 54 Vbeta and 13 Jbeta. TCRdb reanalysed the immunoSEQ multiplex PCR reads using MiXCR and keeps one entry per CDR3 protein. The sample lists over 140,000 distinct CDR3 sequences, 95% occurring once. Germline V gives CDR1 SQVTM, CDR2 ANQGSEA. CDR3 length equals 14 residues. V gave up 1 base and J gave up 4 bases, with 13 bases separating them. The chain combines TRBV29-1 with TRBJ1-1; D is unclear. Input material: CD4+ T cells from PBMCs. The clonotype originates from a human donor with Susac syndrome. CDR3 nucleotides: TGCAGCGTTGAAGTGCAGACTCGAGCCACTGAAGCTTTCTTT. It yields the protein CSVEVQTRATEAFF.